The present entry profiles one TCR beta chain with its context. Participants were aged 18 to 89 years, lived in about two dozen US areas, and enrolled virtually. Exposed participants encountered a COVID-19 case during the 2 weeks preceding study entry. Profiled with immunoSEQ multiplex PCR; TCRdb holds only in-frame clones, not every one. The sample gives about 140,000 clones, 65% to 85% of which show up once; more than 4.5% is in the top ten. This sample stems from a study of blood T cell repertoires in COVID-19. At the level of the study: Researchers got acute and convalescent COVID-19 samples from the United States, Italy and Spain. PBMCs, B-cell-depleted T cells, or T cells provided the cDNA or gDNA that made up the material.

The CDR3 totals 11 residues. Germline loops: CDR1 DFQATT, CDR2 SNEGSKA (reference sequence). The V end lost 4 bases, the J end lost 5 bases, and 8 bases lay between the germline ends. The chain carries TRBV20-1 and TRBJ2-5, with D unclear. This TCR was recovered from a man aged 65 to 85 who had been exposed to COVID-19. Sequenced input: PBMCs or T cells enriched from blood (not recorded which). The CDR3 DNA reads as TGCAGTGCTAAAGAAGCGGAGACCCAGTACTTC. It codes for CSAKEAETQYF.